This is a list of T cell receptor beta chains from one sample in a study of radiotherapy plus CTLA-4 blockade in lung cancer. Here immunoSEQ multiplex PCR was the method, and the copy in TCRdb shows in-frame clones only, minus some. The profile shows around 100,000 clones, 60% to 75% of them singletons. Sequences were derived from peripheral blood, sampled from a patient treated with radiotherapy plus ipilimumab. These receptors were collected from a human donor with non-small cell lung cancer who had a partial response to radiotherapy plus ipilimumab. Some clones in this sample may be carry-over from other donors' samples. Each CDR3 is given with its conserved first and last residue. D genes are given only for firm matches. A row's size may be missing; if present it is once, few, many or a size class.

V: TRBV11-2
D: TRBD2
size: -
J: TRBJ2-1
DNA: TGTGCCAGCAGCTCACTAGTTCTAGCGGGCGCTTACAATGAGCAGTTCTTC
CDR3: CASSSLVLAGAYNEQFF

V: TRBV7-2
D: TRBD2
size: -
J: TRBJ2-3
DNA: TGTGCCAGCAGCTTAGCGGGTAGATGGGGAGGGAATACGCAGTATTTT
CDR3: CASSLAGRWGGNTQYF

V: TRBV19
D: TRBD2
size: -
J: TRBJ2-1
DNA: TGTGCCAGTAGTCCCCGGGAGGGCACAAACAATGAGCAGTTCTTC
CDR3: CASSPREGTNNEQFF

V: TRBV5-6
D: -
size: -
J: TRBJ1-1
DNA: TGTGCCAGCAGCACCACAAGGAACACTGAAGCTTTCTTT
CDR3: CASSTTRNTEAFF

V: TRBV28
D: -
size: -
J: TRBJ2-7
DNA: TGTGCCAGCAGTTTACTTCTCCCCGAGCAGTACTTC
CDR3: CASSLLLPEQYF

V: TRBV5-8
D: -
size: -
J: TRBJ2-5
DNA: TGTGCCAGCAGCTTGGACTACCAAGAGACCCAGTACTTC
CDR3: CASSLDYQETQYF

V: TRBV28
D: TRBD2
size: -
J: TRBJ2-5
DNA: TGTGCCAGCAGTCCGGGACTAGCGGGGACCCTGGAGACCCAGTACTTC
CDR3: CASSPGLAGTLETQYF

V: TRBV29-1
D: TRBD2
size: -
J: TRBJ2-6
DNA: TGCAGCGTTGTGGGAGGGGCCAACGTCCTGGCTTTC
CDR3: CSVVGGANVLAF

V: TRBV28
D: -
size: once
J: TRBJ1-2
DNA: TGTGCCAGCAGTTTAGGAGCACCTAACTATGGCTACACCTTC
CDR3: CASSLGAPNYGYTF

V: TRBV5-1
D: -
size: -
J: TRBJ2-5
DNA: TGCGCCAGCAGCTTGGGACAAATAAGCGGCAAACAAGAGACCCAGTACTTC
CDR3: CASSLGQISGKQETQYF

V: TRBV10-3
D: -
size: -
J: TRBJ2-5
DNA: TGTGCCATCGCGGAATCGGAGATCGGGGGAGAGACCCAGTACTTC
CDR3: CAIAESEIGGETQYF

V: TRBV5-1
D: TRBD2
size: -
J: TRBJ2-7
DNA: TGCGCCAGCAGCTTACGAGCGGGAGGTTATCCCTACGAGCAGTACTTC
CDR3: CASSLRAGGYPYEQYF

V: TRBV18
D: -
size: -
J: TRBJ1-3
DNA: TGTGCCAGCTCACCACTGGGCAACGGTGGCGGGGACCGTGGCAACACCATATATTTT
CDR3: CASSPLGNGGGDRGNTIYF

V: TRBV7-2
D: -
size: -
J: TRBJ2-5
DNA: TGTGCCAGCAGCTCACAAAGGACTACCCAAGAGACCCAGTACTTC
CDR3: CASSSQRTTQETQYF

V: TRBV19
D: -
size: few
J: TRBJ1-5
DNA: TGTGCCAGTACCCTCCGGGGGGAGGATCAGCCCCAGCATTTT
CDR3: CASTLRGEDQPQHF

V: TRBV19
D: -
size: -
J: TRBJ2-2
DNA: TGTGCCAGCAGCGCTGGCGTTAGCACCGGGGAGCTGTTTTTT
CDR3: CASSAGVSTGELFF

V: TRBV28
D: TRBD2
size: once
J: TRBJ2-7
DNA: TGTGCCAGTAAGGGACTAGCGGCTTACGAGCAGTACTTC
CDR3: CASKGLAAYEQYF

V: TRBV7-2
D: TRBD2
size: -
J: TRBJ2-1
DNA: TGTGCCAGCAGCTTAAACCGAAACGTAGCGGGGGGGACAAGTGAGCAGTTCTTC
CDR3: CASSLNRNVAGGTSEQFF

V: TRBV28
D: -
size: -
J: TRBJ1-5
DNA: TGTGCCAGCAGTCCCGCCCGCCCGCGTCCCCAGCATTTT
CDR3: CASSPARPRPQHF

V: TRBV6-6
D: -
size: few
J: TRBJ2-3
DNA: TGTGCCAGCAGTTCGGGTGGCCCAGATACGCAGTATTTT
CDR3: CASSSGGPDTQYF

V: TRBV7-2
D: TRBD1
size: -
J: TRBJ1-2
DNA: TGTGCCAGCAGCTTAGTAGGACAGGGAAACTATGGCTACACCTTC
CDR3: CASSLVGQGNYGYTF

V: TRBV2
D: -
size: -
J: TRBJ2-3
DNA: TGTGCCAGCAGTGAAAAACCTCTAGCGATAGGTATAACAGATACGCAGTATTTT
CDR3: CASSEKPLAIGITDTQYF